The TCR beta chain under discussion was sequenced for a study of blood T cell repertoires in COVID-19. For the study at large: Both acute and convalescent COVID-19 samples were obtained from the United States, Italy and Spain.

Per the original methods: The authors estimated nucleated cell counts from reference gene primer amplification. Some clones are missing from TCRdb's copy, which holds only in-frame ones; the method was immunoSEQ multiplex PCR. The V and J calls and clone size come from that table; D and trimming were worked out from the DNA. This sample carries approximately 100,000 clones, about 79% of them seen once, and the ten largest clones take 7.9%. This CDR3 region has 15 residues. Germline V gene data show CDR1 as SNHLY and CDR2 as FYNNEI. Between the trimmed V and J ends, which lost 6 bases and 4 bases, there was a span of 13 bases. This clone was detected only once.

This clonotype originated in an elderly woman with active or convalescent COVID-19. Sequenced: peripheral blood. The chain recombines TRBV2 with TRBJ1-6; D perhaps matches TRBD1 (5 bases). In DNA form, the CDR3 reads TGTGCCAGCAGGTTTACTGACAGTTATAATTCACCCCTCCACTTT. Protein product: CASRFTDSYNSPLHF.